This is a list of T cell receptor beta chains from one sample in a study of cytomegalovirus exposure and HLA in healthy donors. The repertoire was sequenced with immunoSEQ multiplex PCR; TCRdb's copy has only in-frame clones and lacks some. The table lists about 160,000 clones, around nine tenths of them singletons. The sequencing sample was made of PBMCs. These receptors came from a man between 18 and 35 years old in good health and CMV-seronegative. CDR3s include the opening cysteine and the closing phenylalanine or tryptophan. Each record gives: V gene, J gene, D gene, clone size, CDR3 protein, CDR3 DNA. A D gene is named only where the DNA matches it firmly. Size is omitted from some rows. Given values are once, few, many or a class for expanded clones.

v_call: TRBV7-9; j_call: TRBJ2-7; d_call: -; clone_size: -; cdr3_aa: CASSSTNSGAYEQYF; cdr3_nt: TGTGCCAGCAGCTCTACTAATTCGGGAGCCTACGAGCAGTACTTC
v_call: TRBV6-5; j_call: TRBJ1-1; d_call: TRBD1; clone_size: once; cdr3_aa: CASSPGGMNTEAFF; cdr3_nt: TGTGCCAGCAGTCCAGGGGGCATGAACACTGAAGCTTTCTTT
v_call: TRBV28; j_call: TRBJ1-5; d_call: -; clone_size: -; cdr3_aa: CASSLRGGYQPQHF; cdr3_nt: TGTGCCAGCAGCCTTAGGGGGGGGTATCAGCCCCAGCATTTT
v_call: TRBV13; j_call: TRBJ1-2; d_call: TRBD1; clone_size: -; cdr3_aa: CASSLRTGVYGYTF; cdr3_nt: TGTGCCAGCAGCCTCCGGACAGGGGTCTATGGCTACACCTTC
v_call: TRBV6-5; j_call: TRBJ1-2; d_call: TRBD1; clone_size: -; cdr3_aa: CASNPGTGQDGYTF; cdr3_nt: TGTGCCAGCAACCCCGGGACAGGGCAGGATGGCTACACCTTC
v_call: TRBV6-1; j_call: TRBJ2-3; d_call: -; clone_size: once; cdr3_aa: CASSEEGHRTDTQYF; cdr3_nt: TGTGCCAGCAGTGAAGAGGGACACCGCACAGATACGCAGTATTTT
v_call: TRBV4-1; j_call: TRBJ1-1; d_call: TRBD1; clone_size: -; cdr3_aa: CASSQTGLNTEAFF; cdr3_nt: TGCGCCAGCAGTCAGACAGGGTTGAACACTGAAGCTTTCTTT
v_call: TRBV6-1; j_call: TRBJ2-2; d_call: TRBD1; clone_size: -; cdr3_aa: CASTETGGWANTGELFF; cdr3_nt: TGTGCCAGCACTGAGACAGGGGGTTGGGCAAACACCGGGGAGCTGTTTTTT
v_call: TRBV19; j_call: TRBJ1-2; d_call: TRBD1; clone_size: -; cdr3_aa: CASMQGADYGYTF; cdr3_nt: TGTGCCAGTATGCAGGGGGCTGACTATGGCTACACCTTC
v_call: TRBV6-1; j_call: TRBJ2-5; d_call: TRBD2; clone_size: -; cdr3_aa: CASSEAGTSWETQYF; cdr3_nt: TGTGCCAGCAGTGAAGCTGGGACTAGTTGGGAGACCCAGTACTTC
v_call: TRBV2; j_call: TRBJ1-4; d_call: -; clone_size: -; cdr3_aa: CASTGQGGPPGTNEKLFF; cdr3_nt: TGTGCCAGCACCGGACAAGGGGGACCCCCGGGGACTAATGAAAAACTGTTTTTT
v_call: TRBV2; j_call: TRBJ2-1; d_call: TRBD2; clone_size: -; cdr3_aa: CASSELAGINEQFF; cdr3_nt: TGTGCCAGCAGTGAACTAGCGGGTATTAATGAGCAGTTCTTC
v_call: TRBV4-1; j_call: TRBJ1-4; d_call: -; clone_size: -; cdr3_aa: CASSQSGRDKEKLFF; cdr3_nt: TGCGCCAGCAGCCAATCCGGCAGGGATAAAGAAAAACTGTTTTTT
v_call: TRBV7-2; j_call: TRBJ2-5; d_call: -; clone_size: -; cdr3_aa: CASSFSGVVETQYF; cdr3_nt: TGTGCCAGCAGCTTCTCAGGGGTGGTAGAGACCCAGTACTTC
v_call: TRBV19; j_call: TRBJ1-4; d_call: -; clone_size: once; cdr3_aa: CASSHSPTGNEKLFF; cdr3_nt: TGTGCCAGTAGTCATTCACCAACGGGGAATGAAAAACTGTTTTTT
v_call: TRBV10-1; j_call: TRBJ2-1; d_call: -; clone_size: -; cdr3_aa: CASSELQGQAEQFF; cdr3_nt: TGCGCCAGCAGTGAACTACAGGGTCAAGCGGAGCAGTTCTTC
v_call: TRBV29-1; j_call: TRBJ2-5; d_call: TRBD1; clone_size: -; cdr3_aa: CSVGQTQETQYF; cdr3_nt: TGCAGCGTGGGACAGACCCAAGAGACCCAGTACTTC
v_call: TRBV4-1; j_call: TRBJ1-1; d_call: -; clone_size: -; cdr3_aa: CASSQDSSGGEAFF; cdr3_nt: TGCGCCAGCAGCCAAGACTCTTCTGGGGGGGAAGCTTTCTTT
v_call: TRBV11-2; j_call: TRBJ2-2; d_call: -; clone_size: -; cdr3_aa: CASSLARKSGELFF; cdr3_nt: TGTGCCAGCAGCTTAGCGAGGAAAAGCGGGGAGCTGTTTTTT
v_call: TRBV18; j_call: TRBJ1-2; d_call: TRBD1; clone_size: -; cdr3_aa: CASSETGDRYGYTF; cdr3_nt: TGTGCCAGCTCAGAAACAGGGGATCGCTATGGCTACACCTTC
v_call: TRBV7-9; j_call: TRBJ1-2; d_call: -; clone_size: few; cdr3_aa: CASSLDSPSYGYTF; cdr3_nt: TGTGCCAGCAGCTTGGACAGTCCCTCGTATGGCTACACCTTC
v_call: TRBV5-1; j_call: TRBJ2-1; d_call: TRBD1; clone_size: -; cdr3_aa: CASSFPPGQAYNEQFF; cdr3_nt: TGCGCCAGCAGCTTTCCTCCGGGACAGGCCTACAATGAGCAGTTCTTC
v_call: TRBV5-1; j_call: TRBJ1-1; d_call: TRBD1; clone_size: once; cdr3_aa: CASGTTGGNTEAFF; cdr3_nt: TGCGCCAGCGGCACCACAGGGGGGAACACTGAAGCTTTCTTT
v_call: TRBV7-9; j_call: TRBJ2-7; d_call: -; clone_size: -; cdr3_aa: CASSLGRGSYEQYF; cdr3_nt: TGTGCCAGCAGCTTGGGAAGGGGCTCCTACGAGCAGTACTTC
v_call: TRBV4-3; j_call: TRBJ1-4; d_call: -; clone_size: -; cdr3_aa: CASSQATGEKLFF; cdr3_nt: TGCGCCAGCAGCCAAGCAACAGGGGAAAAACTGTTTTTT
v_call: TRBV27; j_call: TRBJ2-2; d_call: -; clone_size: -; cdr3_aa: CASSLLEPMGPGELFF; cdr3_nt: TGTGCCAGCAGTTTACTCGAGCCGATGGGGCCCGGGGAGCTGTTTTTT
v_call: TRBV5-1; j_call: TRBJ2-1; d_call: -; clone_size: once; cdr3_aa: CASSLGAGEYNEQFF; cdr3_nt: TGCGCCAGCAGCTTGGGGGCAGGGGAATACAATGAGCAGTTCTTC
v_call: TRBV7-9; j_call: TRBJ1-4; d_call: -; clone_size: once; cdr3_aa: CASSFLDRIGRMNEKLFF; cdr3_nt: TGTGCCAGCAGCTTCCTAGACAGGATAGGTCGTATGAATGAAAAACTGTTTTTT
v_call: TRBV2; j_call: TRBJ1-2; d_call: -; clone_size: many; cdr3_aa: CASSVRYSNNYGYTF; cdr3_nt: TGTGCCAGCAGTGTTAGGTACAGTAATAACTATGGCTACACCTTC